A single sample gave rise to the 23 T cell receptor beta chains below, sequenced in a study of blood T cell repertoires in COVID-19. Profiled with immunoSEQ multiplex PCR; TCRdb holds only in-frame clones, not every one. The table shows 250,000 to 300,000 clones, with more than 75% occurring only once. What was sequenced was peripheral blood. All receptors come from a woman aged 60-75 years with COVID-19, enrolled during active disease.

The genes are TRBV18 and TRBJ2-3; 7 bases map to TRBD1. V shed 4 bases and J 2 bases; nucleotides not matched to a gene: 6. The length of the CDR3 is 15 residues. Germline V gene lookup returns CDR1 KGHSH and CDR2 LQKENI. The CDR3 loop is CASSRDRQNTDTQYF. CDR3 DNA sequence: TGTGCCAGCTCACGGGACAGACAAAACACAGATACGCAGTATTTT.

V is TRBV5-1 and J is TRBJ2-2, with 8 bases identical to TRBD2. Germline V gene sequence: CDR1 SGHRS, CDR2 YFSETQ. The V gene end was trimmed by 6 bases and the J gene end by 7 bases; junction bases not matched to a gene: 11. The CDR3 is 15 residues long. The CDR3 nucleotides are TGCGCCAGCACAAACCGGGAGGGCCTGGTCGGGGAGCTGTTTTTT. It translates to CASTNREGLVGELFF.

The chain uses TRBV5-1 and TRBJ2-2; 10 nucleotides match TRBD2. The junction had 10 bases not matched to a gene; V was cut back by 1 base and J by 7 bases. The CDR3 length is 17 residues. The V gene's germline CDR1 is SGHRS and CDR2 YFSETQ. For the CDR3, the DNA is TGCGCCAGCAGCTTGTCTTTGAGCGGGAGGGCGCGCGGGGAGCTGTTTTTT. Its protein product is CASSLSLSGRARGELFF.

The chain joins TRBV29-1 to TRBJ1-2; D possibly corresponds to TRBD1 (6 bases). The germline V gene has CDR1 SQVTM and CDR2 ANQGSEA. This CDR3 region has 16 residues. V dropped 4 bases and J dropped 2 bases, with 20 bases sitting between them. CDR3 protein: CSVVPLKWTDNYGYTF. The CDR3 DNA sequence: TGCAGCGTTGTCCCCTTAAAATGGACAGACAACTATGGCTACACCTTC.

The CDR3 DNA is TGTGCCAGCAGTGAAGCCCGACAGGGTTTAGGGGAGACCCAGTACTTC. Its protein is CASSEARQGLGETQYF. V is TRBV2 and J is TRBJ2-5; TRBD1 matches 7 bases. This CDR3 is 16 amino acids long. Germline CDR1 is SNHLY and CDR2 is FYNNEI. V was pared by 0 bases and J by 5 bases, with 9 bases of the junction left unmatched.

The chain is built from TRBV5-4 and TRBJ2-7; TRBD1 agrees at 7 bases. The germline V gene has CDR1 SGHNT and CDR2 YYREEE (reference sequence). With V trimmed by 4 bases and J by 1 base, 8 bases remained unmatched. This CDR3 has 15 amino acids. DNA of the CDR3: TGTGCCAGCAGCGAAGACAGGGTCGTATCCTACGAGCAGTACTTC. Its translation is CASSEDRVVSYEQYF.

The chain joins TRBV14 to TRBJ2-5; 8 nucleotides align to TRBD1. CDR1 and CDR2 (germline): SGHDN, FVKESK. The CDR3 loop spans 14 amino acids. V lost 5 bases and J lost 0; bases outside the gene matches: 2. CDR3 region: CASSGQGYQETQYF. The DNA for the CDR3 is TGTGCCAGCAGCGGACAGGGCTACCAAGAGACCCAGTACTTC. Complete variable domain (other parts from reference TRBV14 and TRBJ2-5): EAGVTQFPSHSVIEKGQTVTLRCDPISGHDNLYWYRRVMGKEIKFLLHFVKESKQDESGMPNNRFLAERTGGTYSTLKVQPAELEDSGVYFCASSGQGYQETQYFGPGTRLLVL.

The gene calls are TRBV19 and TRBJ1-4, with D possibly TRBD1 on 5 matching bases. CDR1 and CDR2 (germline): LNHDA, SQIVND (reference sequence). V dropped 2 bases and J dropped 3 bases, with 10 bases sitting between them. The CDR3 contains 15 residues. The CDR3 DNA reads TGTGCCAGTAGTATAAGGACAACAGCTAATGAAAAACTGTTTTTT. This gives the protein CASSIRTTANEKLFF.

This chain links TRBV5-8 with TRBJ1-4; D is undetermined. This CDR3 comprises 14 residues. Trimming shortened V by 1 base and J by 6 bases, and 10 bases separated the two germline ends. Germline assignment: CDR1 SGHTS and CDR2 YDEGEE. CDR3 protein: CASSLYGVDEKLFF. CDR3 coding DNA: TGTGCCAGCAGCTTGTATGGAGTGGATGAAAAACTGTTTTTT.

This clone has more than one count but fewer than ten. J is TRBJ1-5 and V is TRBV30, with D hard to call. Germline CDR1 reads GTSNPN; CDR2 reads SVGIG (reference sequence). With 1 base removed from V and 7 bases from J, the gap between germline ends came to 14 bases. CDR3 length: 14 residues. Here the CDR3 DNA reads TGTGCCTGGAGTGAGACCCCATCGGGACAGCCCCAGCATTTT. This translates into CAWSETPSGQPQHF.

CDR3 protein: CASSDSSAGYGYTF. The CDR3 DNA sequence: TGTGCCAGCAGTGATAGTTCGGCAGGCTATGGCTACACCTTC. The chain carries TRBV6-1 and TRBJ1-2; D not certain. The ends were cut back, 3 bases at V and 4 bases at J, with 12 bases in the middle. This CDR3 has 14 amino acids. Germline values: CDR1 MNHNS, CDR2 SASEGT.

V and J are TRBV5-1 and TRBJ1-1; 7 bases are a match to TRBD1. This CDR3 has 15 residues. Trimming at V came to 4 bases and at J to 1 base, leaving 7 bases not matched to a gene. The germline V gene has CDR1 SGHRS and CDR2 YFSETQ. As DNA, the CDR3 is TGCGCCAGCAGCCTGCCGGGACAGAGGAACACTGAAGCTTTCTTT. Residues: CASSLPGQRNTEAFF.

This chain joins TRBV28 and TRBJ1-2; TRBD1 matches 7 bases. The germline V gene has CDR1 MDHEN and CDR2 SYDVKM. The CDR3 is 12 residues long. V lost 5 bases and J lost 8; bases outside the gene matches: 5. The CDR3 sequence: CASSTDRWGYTF. CDR3 sequence (DNA): TGTGCCAGCAGTACGGACAGGTGGGGCTACACCTTC.

The genes are TRBV29-1 and TRBJ1-2, with D possibly being TRBD1 (5 bases). Per the germline V gene, CDR1 is SQVTM and CDR2 is ANQGSEA. This CDR3 has 15 residues. Trimming removed 4 bases from V and 0 bases from J, with 15 bases in between. In DNA form, the CDR3 reads TGCAGCGTTGGGGTCCCGGCGGGGGCTAACTATGGCTACACCTTC. This codes for CSVGVPAGANYGYTF.

The chain recombines TRBV7-2 with TRBJ1-1; maybe TRBD1 (5 bases). The CDR3 spans 12 residues. Germline CDR1 reads SGHTA; CDR2 reads FQGNSA. V was trimmed by 1 base and J by 7 bases, leaving 7 bases between them. In nucleotides, the CDR3 is TGTGCCAGCAGCTTAGGTCAGGGTGAAGCTTTCTTT. Translated: CASSLGQGEAFF.

V gene TRBV4-3 combines with J gene TRBJ2-1; 8 nucleotides agree with TRBD2. This CDR3 is 16 amino acids long. CDR1 is LGHNA and CDR2 is YSLEER in the germline V gene. J lost 8 bases, V lost 3 bases, and 12 bases had no gene match. Here the CDR3 reads CASSQATGTRGDEQFF. The CDR3 bases are TGCGCCAGCAGCCAGGCAACCGGGACTAGGGGGGATGAGCAGTTCTTC.

The chain carries TRBV7-6 and TRBJ2-3, with 15 bases fitting TRBD2. Germline V lookup: CDR1 SGHVS, CDR2 FNYEAQ. This CDR3 is 18 amino acids long. V lost 5 bases to trimming and J lost 4 bases; unmatched junction nucleotides: 10. In DNA form, the CDR3 reads TGTGCCAGCAGCACTGGACTAGCGGGAGGGGGGCACGCAGATACGCAGTATTTT. As protein: CASSTGLAGGGHADTQYF.

V usage is TRBV7-2 and J usage is TRBJ1-1; weak D call: TRBD1 (6 bases). V was pared by 5 bases and J by 2 bases, with 18 bases between. The CDR3 loop spans 16 amino acids. Germline lookup yields CDR1 SGHTA and CDR2 FQGNSA. The DNA for the CDR3 is TGTGCCAGCAGCCCTTCAGCCGGGACACCTAACACTGAAGCTTTCTTT. Protein product: CASSPSAGTPNTEAFF.

The chain is built from TRBV24-1 and TRBJ2-6, with a weak D call TRBD1 (5 bases). There are 16 residues in the CDR3. CDR1 is KGHDR, CDR2 SFDVKD, per germline. Trimming removed 3 bases at V and 6 bases at J, with 14 bases between. In nucleotides, the CDR3 is TGTGCCACCAGTGATCCCTGGACAAGCGCGGCCAACGTCCTGACTTTC. Translation: CATSDPWTSAANVLTF.

The rearrangement uses TRBV18 and TRBJ2-3, with D perhaps TRBD2 (5 bases). Germline-derived CDR1 and CDR2 are KGHSH and LQKENI. Trimming pared 3 bases from V and 2 bases from J, leaving 9 bases between. The CDR3 runs to 14 residues. CDR3 region: CASSPFGITDTQYF. In nucleotides, the CDR3 is TGTGCCAGCTCACCCTTCGGGATCACAGATACGCAGTATTTT.

This CDR3 reads CAAAGGRGYNSPLHF. The CDR3 DNA reads TGTGCCGCAGCCGGAGGCAGGGGGTATAATTCACCCCTCCACTTT. The genes are TRBV28 and TRBJ1-6, with 7 bases that match TRBD1. CDR3 length equals 15 residues. The ends lost 11 bases at V and 4 bases at J; junction bases unmatched: 11. Germline V CDR1 and CDR2: MDHEN, SYDVKM.

The V call is TRBV19, the J call TRBJ1-6; 11 bases map to TRBD1. CDR3 length equals 15 residues. With V trimmed by 3 bases and J by 9 bases, 4 bases remained unmatched. Germline V lookup: CDR1 LNHDA, CDR2 SQIVND (reference sequence). CDR3 sequence reads: CASSMRTGGFSPLHF. In DNA form, the CDR3 reads TGTGCCAGTAGTATGAGGACAGGGGGCTTTTCACCCCTCCACTTT.

The chain has TRBV10-2 and TRBJ1-1; D unclear. The germline V gene encodes CDR1 WSHSY and CDR2 SAAADI. V was cut by 3 bases and J by 0 bases, with 5 bases left in between. The CDR3 is 13 amino acids. The CDR3 sequence is CASSDSVNTEAFF. The CDR3 DNA sequence: TGCGCCAGCAGTGATTCCGTGAACACTGAAGCTTTCTTT.